These T cell receptor beta chains were read from a single sample in a study of blood T cell repertoires in COVID-19. Assay: immunoSEQ multiplex PCR; the TCRdb copy retains only in-frame clones and omits some. The sample lists around 100,000 clones; approximately 86% were seen once. Material for sequencing was peripheral blood. These receptors originate from a middle-aged man with active or convalescent COVID-19. Both conserved end residues are part of each CDR3. A D gene is named only where the DNA matches it firmly. Expanded clones are given a class, and other clones once, few, many or no size at all.

TRBD2,15,.,TRBJ2-1,TRBV18,TGTGCCAGCGACCTAGCGGGGGGGCCCTACAATGAGCAGTTCTTC,CASDLAGGPYNEQFF
TRBD1,16,once,TRBJ1-1,TRBV4-1,TGCGCCAGCAGCCACTACCAGGGGGATCAGAACACTGAAGCTTTCTTT,CASSHYQGDQNTEAFF
.,14,.,TRBJ2-5,TRBV6-6,TGTGCCAGCAGCCGCGGACAGAGACAAGAGACCCAGTACTTC,CASSRGQRQETQYF
.,15,.,TRBJ1-4,TRBV10-1,TGCGCCAGCAGTGACACCGGGACAATGGGTGAAAAACTGTTTTTT,CASSDTGTMGEKLFF
.,14,.,TRBJ1-6,TRBV7-2,TGTGCCAGCAGCGACGGACTTCCAATTCAGGCCCTCCACTTT,CASSDGLPIQALHF
.,13,.,TRBJ2-3,TRBV18,TGTGCCAGCTCACGGACAGTTTTAGATACGCAGTATTTT,CASSRTVLDTQYF
.,12,few,TRBJ1-1,TRBV5-6,TGTGCCAGCAGCTTGGATTCGACGGGAGCTTTCTTT,CASSLDSTGAFF
.,16,.,TRBJ1-1,TRBV19,TGTGCCAGTAGTATTCAGGAGGATATGCCTGGCACTGAAGCTTTCTTT,CASSIQEDMPGTEAFF
.,16,.,TRBJ2-1,TRBV6-6,TGTGCCAGCAGTGCTCCGCTTAGCGGATACTACAATGAGCAGTTCTTC,CASSAPLSGYYNEQFF
TRBD1,15,.,TRBJ2-5,TRBV18,TGTGCCAGCTCACGGGGACAGGGTTTTGAAGAGACCCAGTACTTC,CASSRGQGFEETQYF
.,15,.,TRBJ2-7,TRBV27,TGTGCCAGCAGCCCCGCGGGGCGACCCCCCTACGAGCAGTACTTC,CASSPAGRPPYEQYF
.,14,.,TRBJ1-1,TRBV7-9,TGTGCCAGCAGCCTCCAGGGGCGTGACACTGAAGCTTTCTTT,CASSLQGRDTEAFF
TRBD2,16,.,TRBJ2-1,TRBV5-1,TGCGCCAGCAGCTCCCGGACTAGCGGGGGTCATGGTGAGCAGTTCTTC,CASSSRTSGGHGEQFF
TRBD1,17,.,TRBJ1-5,TRBV28,TGTGCCAGCAGAACCATAATCTCGACAGGGGGCGATCAGCCCCAGCATTTT,CASRTIISTGGDQPQHF
.,14,.,TRBJ1-1,TRBV10-3,TGTGCCATCACTCGATCGGGGGGAGACACTGAAGCTTTCTTT,CAITRSGGDTEAFF
TRBD2,15,.,TRBJ2-1,TRBV6-2/TRBV6-3,TGTGCCAGCAGTTACGGAGCGGGGGGCCTGAATGAGCAGTTCTTC,CASSYGAGGLNEQFF
.,14,.,TRBJ2-2,TRBV27,TGTGCCAGCAGACCACAGGGAGATGCCGGGGAGCTGTTTTTT,CASRPQGDAGELFF
TRBD2,15,.,TRBJ2-7,TRBV5-4,TGTGCCAGCAGCTTGTTTGCGGGGGGGCCCCACGAGCAGTACTTC,CASSLFAGGPHEQYF
.,18,.,TRBJ1-1,TRBV11-2,TGTGCCAGCAGCTTAGATGTGGGACGGGGGGTCGGAAACACTGAAGCTTTCTTT,CASSLDVGRGVGNTEAFF
TRBD2,14,.,TRBJ2-2,TRBV28,TGTGCCAGCACGACGGGGGGAAGAACCGGGGAGCTGTTTTTT,CASTTGGRTGELFF
TRBD1,17,.,TRBJ1-5,TRBV7-2,TGTGCCAGCAGCTTATTTGCCAGGGGGCTAGGCAATCAGCCCCAGCATTTT,CASSLFARGLGNQPQHF
.,13,.,TRBJ1-1,TRBV28,TGTGCCAGCAGCCTAAACAGGGACACTGAAGCTTTCTTT,CASSLNRDTEAFF
.,10,few,TRBJ1-2,TRBV6-5,TGTGCCAGCCGCGACTATGGCTACACCTTC,CASRDYGYTF
.,15,.,TRBJ1-6,TRBV6-5,TGTGCCAGCAGTTACCGCGACAGGAATAATTCACCCCTCCACTTT,CASSYRDRNNSPLHF